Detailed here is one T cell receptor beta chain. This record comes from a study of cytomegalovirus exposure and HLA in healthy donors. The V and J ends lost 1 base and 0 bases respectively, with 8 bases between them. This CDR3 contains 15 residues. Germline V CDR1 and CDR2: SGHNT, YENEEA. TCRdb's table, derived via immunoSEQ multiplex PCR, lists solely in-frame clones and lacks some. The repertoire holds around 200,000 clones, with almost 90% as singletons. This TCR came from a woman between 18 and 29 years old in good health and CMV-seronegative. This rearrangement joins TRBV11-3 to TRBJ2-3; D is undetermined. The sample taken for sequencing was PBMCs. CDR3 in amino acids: CASSLGSGSTDTQYF. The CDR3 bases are TGTGCCAGCAGCTTAGGCTCGGGTAGCACAGATACGCAGTATTTT. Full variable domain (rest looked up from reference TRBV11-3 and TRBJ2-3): EAGVVQSPRYKIIEKKQPVAFWCNPISGHNTLYWYLQNLGQGPELLIRYENEEAVDDSQLPKDRFSAERLKGVDSTLKIQPAELGDSAVYLCASSLGSGSTDTQYFGPGTRLTVL.